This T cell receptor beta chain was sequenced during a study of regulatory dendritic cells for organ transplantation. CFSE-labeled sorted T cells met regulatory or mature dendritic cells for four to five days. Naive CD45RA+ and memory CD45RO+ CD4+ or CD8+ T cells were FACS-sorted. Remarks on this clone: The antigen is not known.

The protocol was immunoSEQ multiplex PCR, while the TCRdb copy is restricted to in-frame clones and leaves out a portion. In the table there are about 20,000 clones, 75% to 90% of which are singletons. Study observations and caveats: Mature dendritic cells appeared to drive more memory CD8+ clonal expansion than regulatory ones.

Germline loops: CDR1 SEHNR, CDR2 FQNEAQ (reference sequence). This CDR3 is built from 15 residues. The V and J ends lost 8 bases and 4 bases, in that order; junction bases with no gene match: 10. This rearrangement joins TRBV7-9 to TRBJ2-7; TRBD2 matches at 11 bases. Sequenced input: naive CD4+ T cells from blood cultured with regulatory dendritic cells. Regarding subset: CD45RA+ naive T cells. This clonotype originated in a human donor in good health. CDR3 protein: CASAFMGLAAYEQYF. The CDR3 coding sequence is TGTGCCAGCGCCTTCATGGGACTAGCGGCTTACGAGCAGTACTTC.